A single sample is the source of the 32 T cell receptor beta chains below, sequenced in a study of shared clonotypes between healthy human individuals. TCRdb's table, derived via immunoSEQ multiplex PCR, lists solely in-frame clones and lacks some. The data show fewer than 2.5 million clones, 80% to 95% seen once. The material sequenced was naive CD4+ T cells from PBMCs. Described subset: CD45RA+ positively selected. All receptors come from a young man in good health. Some clones in this sample may be carry-over from other donors' samples.

The gene calls are TRBV10-3 and TRBJ1-4; D remains ambiguous. CDR1 ENHRY and CDR2 SYGVKD come from the germline V gene. CDR3 size: 15 residues. V was cut by 0 bases and J by 5 bases, with 10 bases left in between. In DNA form, the CDR3 reads TGTGCCATCAGTGAGTCGGCGGGGAGAAATGAAAAACTGTTTTTT. It encodes CAISESAGRNEKLFF.

Comment on this clone: At the DNA level, this CDR3 is encoded by other sequences in the same sample as well. This chain joins TRBV6-5 and TRBJ1-1, with TRBD1 matching over 8 bases. In germline, CDR1 is MNHEY, CDR2 SVGAGI. The V and J ends lost 6 bases and 6 bases, in that order; junction bases with no gene match: 9. This CDR3 spans 14 amino acids. The CDR3 sequence is CASSPRTGRAEAFF. DNA of the CDR3: TGTGCCAGCAGCCCGAGGACAGGGAGGGCTGAAGCTTTCTTT.

The V call is TRBV6-5, the J call TRBJ1-3; D call uncertain. Germline CDR1 reads MNHEY; CDR2 reads SVGAGI. CDR3 size: 16 residues. V was shortened by 0 bases and J by 1 base, with 10 bases between the two germline ends. Written as DNA, the CDR3 is TGTGCCAGCAGTTACTCGAGACTGGGTTCTGGAAACACCATATATTTT. It encodes CASSYSRLGSGNTIYF.

This chain links TRBV5-1 with TRBJ1-4; D is perhaps TRBD1 (6 bases). Germline V gene lookup returns CDR1 SGHRS and CDR2 YFSETQ. V was trimmed by 0 bases and J by 5 bases, leaving 17 bases between them. CDR3 length: 17 residues. The CDR3 region is CASSLVTGLGGNEKLFF. CDR3 in DNA: TGCGCCAGCAGCTTGGTCACCGGGTTAGGGGGAAATGAAAAACTGTTTTTT.

This clone was seen only a few times. CDR3 coding DNA: TGTGCCAGCAGCTCCCAGGGGGGGCCCCAGCATTTT. Protein: CASSSQGGPQHF. V usage is TRBV7-9 and J usage is TRBJ1-5; 7 nucleotides match TRBD1. The V gene's germline CDR1 is SEHNR and CDR2 FQNEAQ (reference sequence). Germline trimming cut 4 bases from V and 9 bases from J; bases unmatched to any gene: 3. The CDR3 spans 12 residues.

The chain is built from TRBV7-8 and TRBJ2-7; TRBD1 might be the D (6 bases). The CDR3 totals 14 residues. Per germline, CDR1 SGHVS and CDR2 FQNEAQ. V lost 6 bases and J 6 bases, leaving 18 bases between the germline ends. CDR3 in amino acids: CASSQGGTGFEQYF. CDR3 nucleotides: TGTGCCAGCAGTCAGGGTGGCACAGGGTTCGAGCAGTACTTC.

The chain carries TRBV27 and TRBJ2-2; 7 bases line up with TRBD1. CDR1 MNHEY and CDR2 SMNVEV come from the germline V gene (reference sequence). V dropped 6 bases and J dropped 3; count of bases not matched to a gene: 7. This CDR3 region has 15 residues. Here the CDR3 reads CASRSRDSHTGELFF. In nucleotides, the CDR3 is TGTGCCAGCAGGAGCCGGGACAGTCACACCGGGGAGCTGTTTTTT.

V gene TRBV29-1 combines with J gene TRBJ1-2; a weak D match, TRBD1 (6 bases). CDR3 length: 16 residues. CDR1 is SQVTM and CDR2 is ANQGSEA in the germline V gene. Trimming shortened V by 0 bases and J by 7 bases, and 21 bases separated the two germline ends. The CDR3: CSVEDARKQGVSGYTF. CDR3 in DNA: TGCAGCGTTGAAGATGCCAGAAAACAGGGCGTGTCTGGCTACACCTTC.

The J gene is TRBJ1-1, the V gene TRBV28, with TRBD1 matching 7 bases. There are 12 residues in the CDR3. Germline lookup yields CDR1 MDHEN and CDR2 SYDVKM. V lost 7 bases to trimming and J lost 11 bases; unmatched junction nucleotides: 10. CDR3 sequence (DNA): TGTGCCAGCACCACAGGGGCTTTGAGGGCTTTCTTT. Protein product: CASTTGALRAFF.

The chain links TRBV28 to TRBJ2-5, with 12 bases fitting TRBD2. Per germline, CDR1 MDHEN and CDR2 SYDVKM. V lost 2 bases, J lost 2 bases, and 6 bases stayed unmatched. The CDR3 loop spans 17 amino acids. The CDR3 loop reads CASSLGPSGRGQETQYF. The CDR3 DNA sequence: TGTGCCAGCAGTTTAGGGCCTAGCGGGAGGGGGCAAGAGACCCAGTACTTC.

The genes are TRBV29-1 and TRBJ2-3, with 8 bases lining up with TRBD2. Germline CDR1 reads SQVTM; CDR2 reads ANQGSEA. The V segment lost 7 bases and the J segment 4 bases; nucleotides outside the gene matches: 4. CDR3 length equals 12 residues. CDR3 amino acids: CSGSGGADTQYF. DNA of the CDR3: TGCAGCGGCTCCGGGGGGGCAGATACGCAGTATTTT.

This sequence joins TRBV28 and TRBJ1-2, with TRBD1 as a possible D gene (6 bases). V gave up 5 bases and J gave up 8 bases, with 15 bases separating them. Germline V gives CDR1 MDHEN, CDR2 SYDVKM. The length of the CDR3 is 13 residues. CDR3 bases: TGTGCCAGCAGTACCCAGACAGGTGAAGGCTACACCTTC. Encoded protein: CASSTQTGEGYTF.

This clone has a handful of counts. This chain connects TRBV5-5 to TRBJ2-6, with D perhaps TRBD1 or TRBD2 (5 bases each). Trimming removed 4 bases at V and 0 bases at J, with 14 bases between. CDR1 is SGHKS, CDR2 YYEKEE, per germline (reference sequence). This CDR3 is 17 amino acids long. CDR3 region: CASSQTGPPSGANVLTF. Written as DNA, the CDR3 is TGTGCCAGCAGCCAAACGGGACCGCCCTCTGGGGCCAACGTCCTGACTTTC.

Of note for this clone: A much larger clone differs from this one at a single base, so this may be a read error. The sample carries other DNA sequences with the same CDR3. This chain joins TRBV5-1 and TRBJ2-1; 7 bases are shared with TRBD2. Germline V gene lookup returns CDR1 SGHRS and CDR2 YFSETQ. Germline trimming cut 2 bases from V and 0 bases from J; bases unmatched to any gene: 2. The CDR3 consists of 15 residues. The CDR3 loop is CASSFGGSSYNEQFF. The CDR3 bases are TGCGCCAGCAGCTTTGGCGGGAGCTCCTACAATGAGCAGTTCTTC.

This sequence joins TRBV6-1 and TRBJ2-3; 10 bases map to TRBD1. This CDR3 contains 13 residues. Trimming took 6 bases from V and 9 from J; bases not matched to a gene: 6. CDR1 MNHNS and CDR2 SASEGT come from the germline V gene. CDR3 sequence reads: CASSLTGQGTQYF. CDR3 DNA: TGTGCCAGCAGCCTTACGGGACAGGGGACGCAGTATTTT.

In this sample, this clone turned up once. The V and J genes are TRBV4-2 and TRBJ1-2; D possibly corresponds to TRBD1 (5 bases). V gave up 1 base and J gave up 2 bases, with 14 bases separating them. The CDR3 has 16 amino acids. The V gene's germline CDR1 is LGHNA and CDR2 YNFKEQ. CDR3: CASSQVADSRNYGYTF. The CDR3 DNA follows: TGTGCCAGCAGCCAAGTAGCCGACAGTCGGAACTATGGCTACACCTTC.

This chain uses TRBV4-2 with TRBJ2-3; 8 bases line up with TRBD2. The CDR3 is 14 amino acids. V trimming: 1 base; J trimming: 4 bases; junction bases outside the gene matches: 1. CDR1 is LGHNA, CDR2 YNFKEQ, per germline. The CDR3 here is CASSQGREADTQYF. CDR3 DNA sequence: TGTGCCAGCAGCCAAGGGCGGGAGGCAGATACGCAGTATTTT.

The V gene is TRBV10-3, the J gene TRBJ2-3, with TRBD2 matching 8 bases. CDR1 ENHRY and CDR2 SYGVKD come from the germline V gene. This CDR3 contains 17 residues. Trimming removed 0 bases from V and 6 bases from J; junction bases left unmatched: 11. Here the CDR3 DNA reads TGTGCCATCAGTGAGTCTACAATAGCGGGAAGTCCGGATACGCAGTATTTT. This codes for CAISESTIAGSPDTQYF.

In DNA form, the CDR3 reads TGTGCCAGCAGTTTAGTGGGCAGCGGAGAGACCCAGTACTTC. Residues: CASSLVGSGETQYF. The chain has TRBV27 and TRBJ2-5; possibly TRBD2 for D (5 bases). The CDR3 is 14 amino acids. The germline V gene encodes CDR1 MNHEY and CDR2 SMNVEV (reference sequence). V gave up 2 bases and J gave up 4 bases, with 11 bases separating them.

This chain connects TRBV28 to TRBJ1-3, with a tentative D call TRBD1 (5 bases). The CDR3 is 16 residues long. The V end was cut by 5 bases, the J end by 0 bases, with 14 bases between. Germline V gene sequence: CDR1 MDHEN, CDR2 SYDVKM. CDR3 protein: CASSERQIRSGNTIYF. CDR3 sequence (DNA): TGTGCCAGCAGTGAGAGACAGATTCGCTCTGGAAACACCATATATTTT.

V usage is TRBV2 and J usage is TRBJ2-2; tentative D call: TRBD2 (6 bases). Germline V gives CDR1 SNHLY, CDR2 FYNNEI. Trimming cost V 2 bases and J 8 bases, with 21 bases left between them. CDR3 size: 17 residues. The CDR3, as DNA: TGTGCCAGCAGTGAAATGGCGGGACCCCTTCTTTCTGGGGAGCTGTTTTTT. This gives the protein CASSEMAGPLLSGELFF.

This rearrangement joins TRBV28 to TRBJ1-5; 8 bases map to TRBD1. This CDR3 has 15 amino acids. The V gene's germline CDR1 is MDHEN and CDR2 SYDVKM. With 5 bases clipped from V and 5 bases from J, the junction kept 8 bases outside the gene matches. The CDR3 spells CASSKGQGFDQPQHF. CDR3 DNA sequence: TGTGCCAGCAGTAAAGGACAGGGATTCGATCAGCCCCAGCATTTT.

This clone was found once. CDR3 amino acids: CASSLDGQGWSEQYF. The CDR3 region has the DNA TGCGCCAGCAGCTTGGACGGACAGGGTTGGTCCGAGCAGTACTTC. The chain couples TRBV5-1 to TRBJ2-5; 8 bases line up with TRBD1. The tail of the sequence fits TRBJ2-7 better, so the J call may be wrong. Germline V gene lookup returns CDR1 SGHRS and CDR2 YFSETQ. This CDR3 contains 15 residues.

The chain uses TRBV27 and TRBJ2-7; D is unclear. Germline-derived CDR1 and CDR2 are MNHEY and SMNVEV (reference sequence). The V gene lost 0 bases and the J gene lost 3 bases, with 9 bases spanning the gap. This CDR3 is 14 amino acids long. The CDR3, as DNA: TGTGCCAGCAGTTTATCGATAGGAGACTACGAGCAGTACTTC. Its protein product is CASSLSIGDYEQYF.

This rearrangement joins TRBV7-9 to TRBJ1-4, with D uncertain. The germline V and J ends were trimmed by 2 bases and 10 bases, with 8 bases remaining between them. The V gene's germline CDR1 is SEHNR and CDR2 FQNEAQ (reference sequence). CDR3 length: 12 residues. The CDR3 nucleotides are TGTGCCAGCAGCTTAAGTTCTGCAAAACTGTTTTTT. This translates into CASSLSSAKLFF. The full variable domain, in which reference TRBV7-9 and TRBJ1-4 provide the parts outside the CDR3, is DTGVSQNPRHKITKRGQNVTFRCDPISEHNRLYWYRQTLGQGPEFLTYFQNEAQLEKSRLLSDRFSAERPKGSFSTLEIQRTEQGDSAMYLCASSLSSAKLFFGSGTQLSVL.

In its sample, this clone was seen a few times. At the DNA level, this CDR3 is encoded by other sequences in the same sample as well. The chain uses TRBV5-1 and TRBJ1-1; D uncertain. The germline gives CDR1 SGHRS, CDR2 YFSETQ. The CDR3 spans 13 residues. The germline V and J ends were trimmed by 2 bases and 5 bases, with 10 bases remaining between them. The CDR3 bases are TGCGCCAGCAGCTTAGGAGGACCTACTGAAGCTTTCTTT. Amino acid sequence: CASSLGGPTEAFF.

The rearrangement uses TRBV5-4 and TRBJ2-1; D unresolved. Trimming removed 0 bases at V and 3 bases at J, with 10 bases between. The germline CDR1 and CDR2 sequences are SGHNT and YYREEE (reference sequence). This CDR3 region has 15 residues. The CDR3 nucleotides read TGTGCCAGCAGCTTGGATCGAGGAAACTACAATGAGCAGTTCTTC. This translates into CASSLDRGNYNEQFF.

The chain is built from TRBV2 and TRBJ2-7; possible D gene TRBD2, 6 bases. Trimming took off 2 bases at V and 0 bases at J, with 11 bases between the two ends. In germline, CDR1 is SNHLY, CDR2 FYNNEI. The CDR3 totals 15 residues. The DNA of the CDR3 is TGTGCCAGCAGTGAAAGGGACTTGAACTCCTACGAGCAGTACTTC. Residues: CASSERDLNSYEQYF.

The gene calls are TRBV9 and TRBJ2-1, with D perhaps TRBD2 (5 bases). The CDR3 sequence is 14 residues long. Trimming shortened V by 3 bases and J by 8 bases, and 15 bases separated the two germline ends. The germline V gene encodes CDR1 SGDLS and CDR2 YYNGEE. The chain's CDR3 is CASSAPGMHDEQFF. The CDR3 region has the DNA TGTGCCAGCAGCGCCCCGGGGATGCACGATGAGCAGTTCTTC.

This clone has just one count. The gene calls are TRBV6-5 and TRBJ2-7; unclear D gene. Germline loops: CDR1 MNHEY, CDR2 SVGAGI. V gave up 5 bases and J gave up 2 bases, with 13 bases separating them. There are 14 residues in the CDR3. CDR3 loop: CASSKALAPYEQYF. DNA for the CDR3: TGTGCCAGCAGTAAGGCTCTGGCCCCCTACGAGCAGTACTTC.

This chain uses TRBV2 with TRBJ2-5, with D possibly called TRBD1 or TRBD2 (6 bases each). Deletions cut 1 base from V and 5 bases from J, with 29 bases between. The length of the CDR3 is 20 residues. Germline CDR1 and CDR2: SNHLY and FYNNEI. CDR3 nucleotides: TGTGCCAGCAGTGAAGGATTAAGGGGGGAGGACATACGAGGGTCTGAGACCCAGTACTTC. It translates to CASSEGLRGEDIRGSETQYF.

The count of this clone is one. The chain combines TRBV9 with TRBJ2-2; weak D call: TRBD2 (6 bases). The CDR3 totals 15 residues. Trimming left V 5 bases short and J 2 bases short, with 13 bases between. The germline V gene encodes CDR1 SGDLS and CDR2 YYNGEE. CDR3 amino acids: CASRGGGTNTGELFF. CDR3 DNA: TGTGCCAGCAGGGGAGGAGGGACCAACACCGGGGAGCTGTTTTTT. Supplemented by reference TRBV9 and TRBJ2-2, the full variable domain reads DSGVTQTPKHLITATGQRVTLRCSPRSGDLSVYWYQQSLDQGLQFLIQYYNGEERAKGNILERFSAQQFPDLHSELNLSSLELGDSALYFCASRGGGTNTGELFFGEGSRLTVL.